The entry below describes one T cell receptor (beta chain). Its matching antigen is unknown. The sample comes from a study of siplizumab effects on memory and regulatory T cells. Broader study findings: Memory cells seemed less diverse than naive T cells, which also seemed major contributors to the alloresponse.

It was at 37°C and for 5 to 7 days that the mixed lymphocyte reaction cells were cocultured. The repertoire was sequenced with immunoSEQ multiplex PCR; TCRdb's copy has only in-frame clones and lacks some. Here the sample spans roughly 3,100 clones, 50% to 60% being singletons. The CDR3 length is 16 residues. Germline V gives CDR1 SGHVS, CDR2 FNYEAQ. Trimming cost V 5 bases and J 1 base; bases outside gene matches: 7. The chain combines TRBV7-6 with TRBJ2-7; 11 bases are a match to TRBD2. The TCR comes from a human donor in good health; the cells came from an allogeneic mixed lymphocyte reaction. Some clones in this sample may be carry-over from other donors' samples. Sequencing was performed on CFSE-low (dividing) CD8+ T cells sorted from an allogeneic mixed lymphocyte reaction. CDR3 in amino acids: CASSPWTSGQSYEQYF. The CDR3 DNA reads TGTGCCAGCAGCCCCTGGACTAGCGGGCAATCCTACGAGCAGTACTTC. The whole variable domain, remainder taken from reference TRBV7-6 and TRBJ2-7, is GAGVSQSPRYKVTKRGQDVALRCDPISGHVSLYWYRQALGQGPEFLTYFNYEAQQDKSGLPNDRFSAERPEGSISTLTIQRTEQRDSAMYRCASSPWTSGQSYEQYFGPGTRLTVT.